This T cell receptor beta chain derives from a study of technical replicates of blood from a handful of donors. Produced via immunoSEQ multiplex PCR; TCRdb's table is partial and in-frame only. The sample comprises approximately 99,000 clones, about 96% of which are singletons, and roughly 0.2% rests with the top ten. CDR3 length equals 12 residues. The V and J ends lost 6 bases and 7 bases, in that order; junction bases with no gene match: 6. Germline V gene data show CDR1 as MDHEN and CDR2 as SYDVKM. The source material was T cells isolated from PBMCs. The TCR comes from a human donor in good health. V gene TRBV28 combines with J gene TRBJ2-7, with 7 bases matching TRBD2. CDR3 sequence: CASRLRGREQYF. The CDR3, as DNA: TGTGCCAGCAGGTTGCGGGGGAGGGAGCAGTACTTC.